The T cell receptor (beta chain) described here comes from a study of T cells in Graves' hyperthyroidism and ophthalmopathy. Worth noting for this clonotype: The antigen remains undetermined.

Notes on the study in general: From stable hyperthyroidism, ophthalmopathy was set apart by a 13 V-J model.

The germline gives CDR1 MGHRA, CDR2 YSYEKL. The CDR3 spans 15 residues. V lost 1 base and J 7 bases, leaving 11 bases between the germline ends. RNA transcripts gave rise to amplified TCR beta CDR3 regions. The HTBI primer set was used in a first-round RT-PCR of the TCR CDR3. Each CDR3 protein is one row after TCRdb ran MiXCR on the multiplex PCR reads. The repertoire holds about 300,000 distinct CDR3 sequences, with roughly 19% as singletons. The rearrangement uses TRBV4-1 and TRBJ1-6; D not resolved. Sample: blood. The receptor was derived from a man aged 50 to 59 with Graves' ophthalmopathy. The CDR3 DNA reads as TGCGCCAGCAGCCAAGGGCGGACTGGGAATTCACCCCTCCACTTT. Protein: CASSQGRTGNSPLHF.